What follows is one T cell receptor (beta chain) and its context. Antigen: not known. The CDR3 sequence is 18 residues long. The junction had 10 bases not matched to a gene; V was cut back by 4 bases and J by 0 bases. Germline CDR1 is SGHRS and CDR2 is YFSETQ. Sequenced by immunoSEQ multiplex PCR; TCRdb stores in-frame clones only, minus some. The sample holds around 200,000 clones, roughly 88% seen once. These data originate in a study of T cell responses to AZD1222 COVID-19 vaccine. General study points: Two AZD1222 doses significantly raised spike-specific TCR breadth and depth over controls. Only five or six individuals given AZD1222 were seropositive at baseline. Nearly half of spike-specific TCRs reportedly go after variant regions that carry no mutations.

The chain recombines TRBV5-1 with TRBJ2-3; 11 bases match TRBD2. The input for sequencing was peripheral blood, taken on day 0 of AZD1222 vaccination. This sequence was found in an adult in good health. The CDR3 DNA reads as TGCGCCAGCAGCGCGCGCAGGACTAGCGGGCCCAGCACAGATACGCAGTATTTT. It yields the protein CASSARRTSGPSTDTQYF.